Listed below are T cell receptor beta chains from one sample, sequenced in a study of blood T cell repertoires in COVID-19. Measured with immunoSEQ multiplex PCR; TCRdb has only the in-frame clones, and not every one. The profile shows around 320,000 clones, about 87% of them singletons. The sample was peripheral blood. Receptors were obtained from a young woman who had recovered from COVID-19. The CDR3 runs from the conserved cysteine through the conserved F or W. The order of the fields is J gene, V gene, clone size, D gene, CDR3 protein, CDR3 DNA. D genes are given only for firm matches. The size of a clone is reported for some rows only, either as once, few or many, or as a class for expanded clones.

>TRBJ1-5|TRBV28|-|-
CASRTGRGQPQHF
TGTGCCAGCAGAACAGGGAGGGGTCAGCCCCAGCATTTT
>TRBJ2-3|TRBV6-5|-|TRBD1
CASNLGQGETDTQYF
TGTGCCAGCAACCTGGGACAGGGGGAGACAGATACGCAGTATTTT
>TRBJ1-2|TRBV6-2/TRBV6-3|-|-
CASSPRQDYGYTF
TGTGCCAGCAGTCCCCGACAGGATTATGGCTACACCTTC
>TRBJ1-5|TRBV7-9|-|-
CASSLGEGGSNQPQHF
TGTGCCAGCAGCTTAGGGGAAGGGGGAAGCAATCAGCCCCAGCATTTT
>TRBJ2-5|TRBV29-1|-|TRBD1
CSDTTGTGQETQYF
TGCAGCGACACTACCGGGACAGGGCAAGAGACCCAGTACTTC
>TRBJ2-5|TRBV9|-|-
CASSVSRSETQYF
TGTGCCAGCAGCGTCTCCAGAAGTGAGACCCAGTACTTC
>TRBJ1-1|TRBV10-3|-|-
CAIGKTGNTEAFF
TGTGCCATCGGTAAGACAGGGAACACTGAAGCTTTCTTT
>TRBJ1-5|TRBV25-1|-|TRBD1
CASTGGDQPQHF
TGTGCCAGTACAGGGGGTGATCAGCCCCAGCATTTT
>TRBJ1-6|TRBV6-5|many|TRBD1
CASSPIGQGGSPLHF
TGTGCCAGCAGCCCAATCGGACAGGGAGGTTCACCCCTCCACTTT
>TRBJ2-3|TRBV28|-|TRBD2
CASSPGGGHTDTQYF
TGTGCCAGCAGTCCCGGGGGGGGGCACACAGATACGCAGTATTTT
>TRBJ2-2|TRBV3-1/TRBV3-2|-|-
CASRGAGWTGELFF
TGTGCCAGCAGGGGGGCAGGGTGGACCGGGGAGCTGTTTTTT
>TRBJ1-1|TRBV2|-|-
CASSEQGPEAFF
TGTGCCAGCAGTGAACAGGGCCCTGAAGCTTTCTTT
>TRBJ1-6|TRBV28|-|-
CASSPGWNSPLHF
TGTGCCAGCAGTCCAGGGTGGAATTCACCCCTCCACTTT
>TRBJ1-2|TRBV5-1|-|-
CASSFSQEGYTF
TGCGCCAGCAGCTTCAGTCAAGAAGGCTACACCTTC
>TRBJ1-6|TRBV2|-|-
CASSLRSSPLHF
TGTGCCAGCAGTTTAAGGAGTTCACCCCTCCACTTT
>TRBJ1-5|TRBV30|-|-
CAWSDEGQPQHF
TGTGCCTGGAGCGACGAGGGACAGCCCCAGCATTTT
>TRBJ2-3|TRBV7-2|-|-
CASGLTSQVTDTQYF
TGTGCCAGCGGTTTAACAAGTCAAGTCACAGATACGCAGTATTTT
>TRBJ2-7|TRBV7-2|-|-
CASSPTTGRTGTEQYF
TGTGCCAGCAGCCCCACCACCGGACGAACAGGGACCGAGCAGTACTTC
>TRBJ1-6|TRBV6-1|-|-
CASSEGQPSSYNSPLHF
TGTGCCAGCAGTGAAGGGCAACCTAGCTCCTATAATTCACCCCTCCACTTT
>TRBJ2-1|TRBV6-5|-|-
CASSSEAGGQNEQFF
TGTGCCAGCAGTTCGGAGGCGGGGGGACAGAATGAGCAGTTCTTC
>TRBJ2-2|TRBV5-4|-|-
CASTLLQGGTGELFF
TGTGCCAGCACCCTATTACAGGGGGGGACCGGGGAGCTGTTTTTT
>TRBJ1-3|TRBV7-3|-|-
CASSSGVSGNTIYF
TGTGCCAGCAGCTCCGGGGTCTCTGGAAACACCATATATTTT
>TRBJ2-7|TRBV11-2|-|-
CASSLIPQGRNEQYF
TGTGCCAGCAGCTTGATCCCGCAGGGCCGCAACGAGCAGTACTTC
>TRBJ1-1|TRBV29-1|-|-
CSVDDFTEAFF
TGCAGCGTTGATGACTTCACTGAAGCTTTCTTT
>TRBJ2-7|TRBV30|-|TRBD1
CASRDRVRLWGEQYF
TGTGCCAGCCGGGACAGGGTTCGCTTATGGGGCGAGCAGTACTTC
>TRBJ2-7|TRBV11-2|-|-
CASSPPLAGPTYEQYF
TGTGCCAGCAGCCCCCCACTGGCGGGGCCGACCTACGAGCAGTACTTC
>TRBJ1-5|TRBV4-1|-|-
CASSQDSVGAGINQPQHF
TGCGCCAGCAGCCAAGATAGCGTGGGGGCCGGAATCAATCAGCCCCAGCATTTT
>TRBJ2-1|TRBV12-3/TRBV12-4|-|-
CASSFGIANEQFF
TGTGCCAGCAGTTTTGGGATAGCGAATGAGCAGTTCTTC
>TRBJ2-1|TRBV28|-|-
CASSLQGYEQFF
TGTGCCAGCAGCCTCCAGGGGTATGAGCAGTTCTTC
>TRBJ2-7|TRBV30|-|-
CAWRRRVEQYF
TGTGCCTGGAGGCGGAGGGTAGAGCAGTACTTC
>TRBJ2-7|TRBV6-5|-|TRBD2
CASSTRLANEQYF
TGTGCCAGCAGTACGAGACTAGCCAACGAGCAGTACTTC
>TRBJ1-6|TRBV7-2|-|-
CASSLDSRAALSPLHF
TGTGCCAGCAGCTTAGATTCCAGGGCAGCACTTTCACCCCTCCACTTT
>TRBJ1-3|TRBV4-1|-|-
CASSPQYSGNTIYF
TGCGCCAGCAGCCCACAGTACTCTGGAAACACCATATATTTT
>TRBJ1-1|TRBV18|-|TRBD1
CASSPVQGAMNTEAFF
TGTGCCAGCTCACCTGTACAGGGGGCGATGAACACTGAAGCTTTCTTT
>TRBJ1-1|TRBV2|-|-
CASNNFLDTEAFF
TGTGCCAGCAATAACTTTCTAGACACTGAAGCTTTCTTT
>TRBJ1-6|TRBV27|-|-
CATKRGKGMPYNSPLHF
TGTGCCACCAAACGCGGGAAGGGGATGCCCTATAATTCACCCCTCCACTTT
>TRBJ2-4|TRBV28|-|TRBD1
CASSLTGELGNIQYF
TGTGCCAGCAGTCTGACAGGGGAGCTTGGGAACATTCAGTACTTC
>TRBJ1-2|TRBV28|-|-
CASSLTGVYGYTF
TGTGCCAGCAGTTTAACAGGCGTCTATGGCTACACCTTC
>TRBJ2-2|TRBV7-2|-|-
CASSSVWSGELFF
TGTGCCAGCAGCTCGGTGTGGAGCGGGGAGCTGTTTTTT
>TRBJ1-1|TRBV7-9|many|TRBD1
CASSNRDRSNTEAFF
TGTGCCAGCAGCAACCGGGACAGATCGAACACTGAAGCTTTCTTT
>TRBJ2-5|TRBV11-2|-|-
CASSLGSLWGIQETQYF
TGTGCCAGCAGCTTAGGCTCTCTTTGGGGCATCCAAGAGACCCAGTACTTC
>TRBJ1-2|TRBV5-1|-|-
CASRGELGNLYGYTF
TGCGCCAGCAGAGGCGAGCTGGGCAACCTCTATGGCTACACCTTC